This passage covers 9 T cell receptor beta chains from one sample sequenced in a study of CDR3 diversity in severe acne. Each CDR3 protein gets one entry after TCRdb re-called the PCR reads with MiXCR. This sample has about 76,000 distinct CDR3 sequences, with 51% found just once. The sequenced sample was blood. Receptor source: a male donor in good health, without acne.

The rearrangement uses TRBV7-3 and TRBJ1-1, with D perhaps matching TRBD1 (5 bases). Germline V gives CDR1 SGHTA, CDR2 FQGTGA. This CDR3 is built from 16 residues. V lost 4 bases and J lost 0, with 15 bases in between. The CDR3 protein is CASSYGRDRMNTEAFF. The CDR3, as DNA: TGTGCCAGCAGCTACGGACGGGACCGTATGAACACTGAAGCTTTCTTT.

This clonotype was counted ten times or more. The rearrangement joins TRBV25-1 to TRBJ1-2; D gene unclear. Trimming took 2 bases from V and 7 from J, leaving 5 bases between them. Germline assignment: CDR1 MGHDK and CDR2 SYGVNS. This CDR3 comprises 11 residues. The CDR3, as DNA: TGTGCCAGCAGTGAAATAGGTGGCTACACCTTC. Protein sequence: CASSEIGGYTF.

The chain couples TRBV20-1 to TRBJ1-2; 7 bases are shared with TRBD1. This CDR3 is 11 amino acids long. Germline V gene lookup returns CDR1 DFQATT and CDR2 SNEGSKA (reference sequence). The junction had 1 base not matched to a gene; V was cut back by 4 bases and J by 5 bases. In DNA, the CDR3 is TGCAGTGCTACGACAGGGTATGGCTACACCTTC. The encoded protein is CSATTGYGYTF.

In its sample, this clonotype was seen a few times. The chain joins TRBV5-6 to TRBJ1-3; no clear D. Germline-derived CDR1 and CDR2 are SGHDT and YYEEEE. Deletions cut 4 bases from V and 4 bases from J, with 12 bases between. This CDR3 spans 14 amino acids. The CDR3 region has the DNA TGTGCCAGCAGCGTGGACGCCGGGGGAAACACCATATATTTT. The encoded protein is CASSVDAGGNTIYF.

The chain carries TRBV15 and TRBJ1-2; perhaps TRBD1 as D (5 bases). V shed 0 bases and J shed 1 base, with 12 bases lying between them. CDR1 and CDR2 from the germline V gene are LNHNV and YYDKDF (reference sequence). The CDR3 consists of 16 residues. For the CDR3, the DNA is TGTGCCACCAGCAGAGATAGCGGGACCATTAACTATGGCTACACCTTC. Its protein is CATSRDSGTINYGYTF.

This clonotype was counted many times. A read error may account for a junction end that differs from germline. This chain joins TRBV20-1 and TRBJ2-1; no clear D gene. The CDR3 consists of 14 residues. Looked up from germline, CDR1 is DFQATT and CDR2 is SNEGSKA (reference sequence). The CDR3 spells CSVASRTSYSEQFF. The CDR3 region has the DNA TGCAGTGTGGCCAGCAGGACCTCCTACAGTGAGCAGTTCTTC.

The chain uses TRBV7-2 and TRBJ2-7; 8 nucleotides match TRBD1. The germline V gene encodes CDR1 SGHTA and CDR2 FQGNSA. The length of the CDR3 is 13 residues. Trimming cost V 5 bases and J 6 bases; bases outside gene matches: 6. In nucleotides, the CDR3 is TGTGCCAGCAGCCGGACAGGGACAAGCGAGCAGTACTTC. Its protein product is CASSRTGTSEQYF. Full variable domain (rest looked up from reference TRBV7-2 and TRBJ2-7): GAGVSQSPSNKVTEKGKDVELRCDPISGHTALYWYRQSLGQGLEFLIYFQGNSAPDKSGLPSDRFSAERTGGSVSTLTIQRTQQEDSAVYLCASSRTGTSEQYFGPGTRLTVT.

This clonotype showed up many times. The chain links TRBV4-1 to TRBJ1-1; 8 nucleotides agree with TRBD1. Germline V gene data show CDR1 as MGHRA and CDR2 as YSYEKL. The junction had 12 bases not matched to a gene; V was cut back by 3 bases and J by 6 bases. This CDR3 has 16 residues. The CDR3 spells CASSHPKTGVGAEAFF. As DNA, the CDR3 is TGCGCCAGCAGCCATCCCAAGACAGGGGTTGGGGCTGAAGCTTTCTTT.

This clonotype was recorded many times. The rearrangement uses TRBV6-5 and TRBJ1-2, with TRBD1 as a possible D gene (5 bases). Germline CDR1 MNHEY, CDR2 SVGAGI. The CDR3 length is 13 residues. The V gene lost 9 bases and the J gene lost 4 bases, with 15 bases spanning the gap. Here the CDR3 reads CASSGYSGYGYTF. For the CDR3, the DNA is TGTGCCAGTTCAGGGTATTCGGGCTATGGCTACACCTTC.